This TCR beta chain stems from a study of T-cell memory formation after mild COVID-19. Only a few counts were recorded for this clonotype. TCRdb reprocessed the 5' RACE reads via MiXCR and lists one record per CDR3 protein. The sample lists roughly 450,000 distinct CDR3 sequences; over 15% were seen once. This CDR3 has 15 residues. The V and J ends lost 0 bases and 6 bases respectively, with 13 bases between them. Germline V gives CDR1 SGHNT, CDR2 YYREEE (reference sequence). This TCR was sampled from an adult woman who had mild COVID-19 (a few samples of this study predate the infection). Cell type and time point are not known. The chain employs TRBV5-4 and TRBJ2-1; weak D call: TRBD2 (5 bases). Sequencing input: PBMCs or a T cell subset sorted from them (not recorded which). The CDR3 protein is CASSLEGEDPNEQFF. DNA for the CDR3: TGTGCCAGCAGCTTGGAGGGAGAGGACCCCAATGAGCAGTTCTTC.